This passage covers 16 T cell receptor beta chains from one sample sequenced in a study of blood T cells in healthy people across ages. For the second PCR, which ran for about 7 to 12 cycles, a sample-barcoded 5' primer and a J-beta primer mix were used. TCRdb independently ran MiXCR on the 5' RACE reads; one entry per CDR3 protein. Of approximately 770,000 distinct CDR3 sequences listed, roughly 64% are singletons. The sequenced sample was blood. Receptor source: a man aged 30 to 39 in good health.

The rearrangement links TRBV27 to TRBJ1-5; D remains unclear. V was clipped by 3 bases and J by 3 bases, with 6 bases between them. Germline V gene data show CDR1 as MNHEY and CDR2 as SMNVEV (reference sequence). This CDR3 has 13 amino acids. The CDR3 loop is CASSLVPNQPQHF. The CDR3 DNA follows: TGTGCCAGCAGTTTGGTCCCCAATCAGCCCCAGCATTTT.

Only a few counts were recorded for this clonotype. V gene TRBV7-2 combines with J gene TRBJ2-6, with TRBD1 matching over 8 bases. Losses at the gene ends were 4 bases for V and 2 bases for J; bases not matched to a gene: 7. The CDR3 contains 17 residues. The V gene's germline CDR1 is SGHTA and CDR2 FQGNSA. The CDR3 is CASSWRTGRTGANVLTF. CDR3 nucleotide sequence: TGTGCCAGCAGCTGGAGGACAGGGCGAACTGGGGCCAACGTCCTGACTTTC.

The rearrangement links TRBV29-1 to TRBJ1-4; possibly TRBD1 for D (5 bases). Trimming shortened V by 3 bases and J by 8 bases, and 13 bases separated the two germline ends. This CDR3 comprises 13 residues. Germline CDR1 SQVTM, CDR2 ANQGSEA. The CDR3 region is CSVDGGGVEKLFF. The CDR3 DNA follows: TGCAGCGTTGACGGTGGAGGGGTGGAAAAACTGTTTTTT.

V gene TRBV29-1 combines with J gene TRBJ1-4, with 8 bases matching TRBD1. The V gene's germline CDR1 is SQVTM and CDR2 ANQGSEA. V shed 7 bases and J 8 bases; nucleotides not matched to a gene: 6. The CDR3 is 12 amino acids. This CDR3 is CSAGQGREKLFF. The CDR3, as DNA: TGCAGCGCCGGACAGGGAAGGGAAAAACTGTTTTTT.

CDR3 DNA: TGTGCCAGCAGCTTAGTGCGGGGACCCCGGATTAACACTGAAGCTTTCTTT. Its translation is CASSLVRGPRINTEAFF. V and J are TRBV11-2 and TRBJ1-1; D is perhaps TRBD1 (5 bases). Germline V lookup: CDR1 SGHAT, CDR2 FQNNGV. The CDR3 consists of 17 residues. Trimming removed 1 base from V and 2 bases from J, with 17 bases in between.

This chain joins TRBV5-1 and TRBJ2-3, with TRBD1 matching 11 bases. Germline CDR1 SGHRS, CDR2 YFSETQ. Trimming cost V 3 bases and J 0 bases; bases outside gene matches: 6. CDR3 length equals 17 residues. CDR3 bases: TGCGCCAGCAGCTCTACAGGACAGGGGGCCAGCACAGATACGCAGTATTTT. Protein sequence: CASSSTGQGASTDTQYF.

This clonotype has more than one count but fewer than ten. This chain links TRBV6-5 with TRBJ1-2; 7 bases map to TRBD1. The V gene end was trimmed by 0 bases and the J gene end by 4 bases; junction bases not matched to a gene: 14. The CDR3 runs to 18 residues. Germline CDR1 reads MNHEY; CDR2 reads SVGAGI. Here the CDR3 DNA reads TGTGCCAGCAGTTACTCGATGGTGGGACAGCAATCTTCCTATGGCTACACCTTC. It is translated as CASSYSMVGQQSSYGYTF.

The V gene is TRBV10-3, the J gene TRBJ2-1; TRBD2 matches 14 bases. CDR3 size: 15 residues. J lost 6 bases, V lost 6 bases, and 4 bases had no gene match. Germline V lookup: CDR1 ENHRY, CDR2 SYGVKD. The CDR3 region has the DNA TGTGCCATCAGGACTAGCGGGGGGGGTACCAATGAGCAGTTCTTC. Residues: CAIRTSGGGTNEQFF.

The genes are TRBV6-1 and TRBJ1-4, with 7 bases aligning to TRBD1. This CDR3 region has 15 residues. Trimming took 6 bases from V and 0 from J; bases not matched to a gene: 4. The germline V gene encodes CDR1 MNHNS and CDR2 SASEGT. Written as DNA, the CDR3 is TGTGCCAGCAGGACAGGGATGGCAACTAATGAAAAACTGTTTTTT. Residues: CASRTGMATNEKLFF.

V is TRBV29-1 and J is TRBJ2-5; D is unclear. Germline CDR1 and CDR2: SQVTM and ANQGSEA. This CDR3 contains 10 residues. V was trimmed by 7 bases and J by 2 bases, leaving 5 bases between them. DNA for the CDR3: TGCAGCGGTCGGCAAGAGACCCAGTACTTC. This sequence encodes CSGRQETQYF.

This clonotype was seen a few times. The chain links TRBV10-3 to TRBJ2-5, with 7 bases that match TRBD2. Germline trimming cut 7 bases from V and 5 bases from J; bases unmatched to any gene: 7. There are 13 residues in the CDR3. Germline loops: CDR1 ENHRY, CDR2 SYGVKD. CDR3 nucleotide sequence: TGTGCCATCATGGAGCGGGAAAAGGAGACCCAGTACTTC. This sequence encodes CAIMEREKETQYF.

CDR3 nucleotides: TGTGCCAGCAGTTTCCCCGGACAGCGGCGAAATGAGCAGTTCTTC. It codes for CASSFPGQRRNEQFF. This chain uses TRBV28 with TRBJ2-1; perhaps TRBD1 as D (6 bases). Germline CDR1 MDHEN, CDR2 SYDVKM. V was trimmed by 3 bases and J by 7 bases, leaving 16 bases between them. This CDR3 has 15 amino acids. Together with reference TRBV28 and TRBJ2-1, the CDR3 gives the full variable domain: DVKVTQSSRYLVKRTGEKVFLECVQDMDHENMFWYRQDPGLGLRLIYFSYDVKMKEKGDIPEGYSVSREKKERFSLILESASTNQTSMYLCASSFPGQRRNEQFFGPGTRLTVL.

This chain links TRBV6-6 with TRBJ2-7; TRBD2 aligns across 7 bases. This CDR3 comprises 17 residues. The J segment lost 0 bases and the V segment lost 2 bases, leaving 10 bases of the junction unmatched. Germline V CDR1 and CDR2: MNHNY, SVGAGI (reference sequence). The CDR3 sequence is CASSYTVPGEGSYEQYF. CDR3 nucleotides: TGTGCCAGCAGTTACACCGTCCCTGGGGAGGGCTCCTACGAGCAGTACTTC.

The chain is built from TRBV20-1 and TRBJ1-2; D not resolved. This CDR3 comprises 11 residues. CDR1 DFQATT and CDR2 SNEGSKA come from the germline V gene (reference sequence). V lost 2 bases to trimming and J lost 8 bases, with 9 bases between them. As DNA, the CDR3 is TGCAGTGCTAGACAGACCCAGGGCTACACCTTC. Its protein product is CSARQTQGYTF.

The chain couples TRBV7-2 to TRBJ2-4; tentative D call: TRBD1 (7 bases). TRBJ2-7 explains the end of the DNA better; the J call may be wrong. This CDR3 has 14 residues. From germline, CDR1 is SGHTA and CDR2 FQGNSA. The CDR3: CASSAGTELYEQYF. CDR3 DNA: TGTGCCAGCAGCGCGGGGACAGAGCTCTACGAGCAGTACTTC.

This clonotype was recorded many times. V usage is TRBV7-2 and J usage is TRBJ1-2, with D tentatively TRBD1 (5 bases). Germline loops: CDR1 SGHTA, CDR2 FQGNSA. The V and J ends lost 4 bases and 7 bases respectively, with 13 bases between them. The CDR3 totals 13 residues. The CDR3 nucleotides read TGTGCCAGCAGCTCGGGCGGGGGGAGTGGCTACACCTTC. The encoded protein is CASSSGGGSGYTF.